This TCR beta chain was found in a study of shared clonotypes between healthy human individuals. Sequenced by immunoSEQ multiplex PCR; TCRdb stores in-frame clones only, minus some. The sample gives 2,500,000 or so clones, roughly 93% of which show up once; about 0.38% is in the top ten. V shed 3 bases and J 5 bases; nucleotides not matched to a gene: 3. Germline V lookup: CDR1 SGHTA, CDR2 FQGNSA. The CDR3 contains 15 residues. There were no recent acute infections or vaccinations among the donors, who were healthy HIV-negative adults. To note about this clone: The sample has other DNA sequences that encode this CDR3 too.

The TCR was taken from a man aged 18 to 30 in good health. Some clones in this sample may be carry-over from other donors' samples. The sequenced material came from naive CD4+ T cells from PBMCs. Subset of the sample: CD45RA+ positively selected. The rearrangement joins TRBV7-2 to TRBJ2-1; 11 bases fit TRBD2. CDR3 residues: CASSFLAGGNNEQFF. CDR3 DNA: TGTGCCAGCAGCTTTCTAGCGGGAGGTAACAATGAGCAGTTCTTC.